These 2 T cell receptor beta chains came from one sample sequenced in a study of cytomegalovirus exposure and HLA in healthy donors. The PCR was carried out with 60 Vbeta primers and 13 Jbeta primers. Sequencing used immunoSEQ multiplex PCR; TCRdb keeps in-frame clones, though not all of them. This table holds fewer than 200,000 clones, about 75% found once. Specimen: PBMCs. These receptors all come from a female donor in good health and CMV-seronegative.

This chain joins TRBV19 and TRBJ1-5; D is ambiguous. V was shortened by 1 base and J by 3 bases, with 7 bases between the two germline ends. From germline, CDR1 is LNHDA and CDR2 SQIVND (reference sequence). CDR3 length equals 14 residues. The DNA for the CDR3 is TGTGCCAGTAGTATAGGGCAGTTCAATCAGCCCCAGCATTTT. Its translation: CASSIGQFNQPQHF.

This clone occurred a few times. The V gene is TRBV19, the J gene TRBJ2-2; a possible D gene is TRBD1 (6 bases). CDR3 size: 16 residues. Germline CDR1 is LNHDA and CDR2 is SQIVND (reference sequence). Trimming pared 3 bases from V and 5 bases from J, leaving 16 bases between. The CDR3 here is CASSIPSGVGTGELFF. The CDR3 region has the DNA TGTGCCAGTAGTATCCCCTCAGGGGTCGGAACCGGGGAGCTGTTTTTT.